A single T cell receptor (beta chain) is shown here with its context. The data belong to a study of blood T cell repertoires in COVID-19. Study in general: Collection of acute and convalescent COVID-19 samples took place in the United States, Italy and Spain.

Authors' processing steps: Amplification of reference gene primers provided the estimated nucleated cell counts. Measured with immunoSEQ multiplex PCR; TCRdb has only the in-frame clones, and not every one. V and J calls and clone size are copied from that table; D and trimming were computed from the DNA. The sample lists around 330,000 clones; approximately 90% were seen once. The V end was cut by 5 bases, the J end by 5 bases, with 17 bases between. From germline, CDR1 is SEHNR and CDR2 FQNEAQ (reference sequence). CDR3 length: 15 amino acids. This receptor was taken from a woman aged 45-65 years with active or convalescent COVID-19. The V gene is TRBV7-9, the J gene TRBJ2-3; tentatively, D is TRBD2 (5 bases). Source material: peripheral blood. The CDR3 DNA follows: TGTGCCAGCAGCCCAGCGCGAGGAGGAAAAGATACGCAGTATTTT. This translates into CASSPARGGKDTQYF. Full variable domain (rest looked up from reference TRBV7-9 and TRBJ2-3): DTGVSQNPRHKITKRGQNVTFRCDPISEHNRLYWYRQTLGQGPEFLTYFQNEAQLEKSRLLSDRFSAERPKGSFSTLEIQRTEQGDSAMYLCASSPARGGKDTQYFGPGTRLTVL.